This TCR beta chain was identified during a study of T cell responses to AZD1222 COVID-19 vaccine. The repertoire was sequenced with immunoSEQ multiplex PCR; TCRdb's copy has only in-frame clones and lacks some. The profile shows some 150,000 clones, 86% of them singletons. The CDR3 spans 15 residues. Germline loops: CDR1 LNHDA, CDR2 SQIVND (reference sequence). The V and J ends lost 0 bases and 0 bases, in that order; junction bases with no gene match: 2. To note about this clone: Antigen specificity is unknown.

Study-wide points: Close to half of all spike-specific TCRs reportedly target regions of the variants that are unmutated. Only a handful of people who got AZD1222 tested seropositive at baseline. Donors were largely white British and mainly female; clonal diversity was possibly underestimated.

The TCR was taken from an adult who received the AZD1222 COVID-19 vaccine. The V and J genes are TRBV19 and TRBJ2-7; 7 nucleotides align to TRBD1. The starting material was peripheral blood, obtained 28 days after the second AZD1222 dose. CDR3 region: CASSIEGQYSYEQYF. The CDR3 DNA sequence: TGTGCCAGTAGTATAGAGGGACAGTACTCCTACGAGCAGTACTTC. The full variable domain, its missing parts supplied by reference TRBV19 and TRBJ2-7, is DGGITQSPKYLFRKEGQNVTLSCEQNLNHDAMYWYRQDPGQGLRLIYYSQIVNDFQKGDIAEGYSVSREKKESFPLTVTSAQKNPTAFYLCASSIEGQYSYEQYFGPGTRLTVT.